The next 3 T cell receptor beta chains were all read from a single sample in a study of cytomegalovirus exposure and HLA in healthy donors. Libraries were prepared by immunoSEQ multiplex PCR; TCRdb keeps only in-frame clonotypes and omits some of them. Found here are approximately 160,000 clones, roughly 84% of them singletons; the top ten hold roughly a tenth. Sequencing was performed on PBMCs. The receptor set was obtained from a man aged 30 to 45 in good health and CMV-seropositive.

V gene TRBV4-1 combines with J gene TRBJ2-1; D ambiguous. This CDR3 is built from 17 residues. The V gene lost 1 base and the J gene lost 0 bases, with 13 bases spanning the gap. Germline CDR1 is MGHRA and CDR2 is YSYEKL. In DNA, the CDR3 is TGCGCCAGCAGCCAAGGGTTTCCCCGGAGCTCCTACAATGAGCAGTTCTTC. It translates to CASSQGFPRSSYNEQFF.

The V call is TRBV28, the J call TRBJ1-5; the D is unclear. The length of the CDR3 is 11 residues. Germline loops: CDR1 MDHEN, CDR2 SYDVKM. V lost 3 bases and J 15 bases, leaving 12 bases between the germline ends. The CDR3 bases are TGTGCCAGCAGTTTTTCAACGGGATGGCATTTT. The encoded protein is CASSFSTGWHF.

The rearrangement joins TRBV10-3 to TRBJ2-5; 11 bases map to TRBD2. The germline CDR1 and CDR2 sequences are ENHRY and SYGVKD. Trimming removed 4 bases from V and 5 bases from J; junction bases left unmatched: 9. The CDR3 has 16 amino acids. The CDR3 region has the DNA TGTGCCATCAGTGCATCGACGGGACTAGCGGAGGAGACCCAGTACTTC. Its translation: CAISASTGLAEETQYF.